This TCR beta chain was recorded in a study of cytomegalovirus exposure and HLA in healthy donors. Study-wide results and caveats: Using the classifier, cytomegalovirus status was reportedly diagnosed with high specificity and sensitivity. While the bulk of TCR sequences proved rare, some public TCRs turned up in many donors.

The assay was immunoSEQ multiplex PCR, and TCRdb's table has in-frame clones only and misses some. The sample includes 300,000 to 400,000 clones, 86% of them seen just once. The CDR3 contains 17 residues. Germline CDR1 reads MDHEN; CDR2 reads SYDVKM. Unmatched junction bases numbered 10, after V lost 3 bases and J lost 2 bases. This clone was seen a single time. The antigen remains undetermined. This chain connects TRBV28 to TRBJ1-2; 9 bases agree with TRBD1. The receptor's source is a woman younger than 35 in good health and CMV-seronegative. Sequencing was performed on PBMCs. The CDR3 region has the DNA TGTGCCAGCAGTTTTGGGACAGGGAGATTAGGAAACTATGGCTACACCTTC. Its protein product is CASSFGTGRLGNYGYTF.